The T cell receptor (beta chain) under discussion was sequenced for a study of ipilimumab plus nivolumab after autologous stem cell transplantation. This table comes from immunoSEQ multiplex PCR, and its TCRdb copy is limited to in-frame clones, with some not included. The table includes around 20,000 clones, under 75% detected once. The germline V gene encodes CDR1 SGDLS and CDR2 YYNGEE. Trimming pared 3 bases from V and 10 bases from J, leaving 14 bases between. This CDR3 is built from 13 residues. The chain recombines TRBV9 with TRBJ2-1; D is possibly TRBD2 (5 bases). This TCR was recovered from a male donor with diffuse large B-cell lymphoma. The material sequenced was PBMCs, taken in a trial of ipilimumab plus nivolumab as post-transplant consolidation. The CDR3 loop reads CASSASLPGEQFF. The CDR3 DNA reads TGTGCCAGCAGCGCGAGCCTACCGGGGGAGCAGTTCTTC.